Listed below are T cell receptor beta chains from one sample, sequenced in a study of OX40 agonist ivuxolimab in advanced cancers. Measured with immunoSEQ multiplex PCR; TCRdb has only the in-frame clones, and not every one. The table records more than 45,000 clones, roughly nine tenths of them present only once. Sequencing used CD4+ or CD8+ T cells sorted from blood, obtained in a trial of the OX40 agonist ivuxolimab. These receptors all stem from an adult with an advanced solid tumor such as melanoma, head and neck, liver or kidney cancer. Each CDR3 is given with its conserved first and last residue. D genes are given only for firm matches. Size values are once, few and many counts, or a class for expanded clones, and some rows have none.

V: TRBV14; J: TRBJ2-1; D: TRBD2; size: -; length: 13; DNA: TGTGCCAGCAGCCAAGGACTAGCGGGGGAGCAGTTCTTC; CDR3: CASSQGLAGEQFF
V: TRBV27; J: TRBJ2-1; D: -; size: -; length: 12; DNA: TGTGCCAGCGGGGTTGGGGGTATTGAGCAGTTCTTC; CDR3: CASGVGGIEQFF
V: TRBV11-2; J: TRBJ2-1; D: -; size: -; length: 15; DNA: TGTGCCAGCAGCTTAGATCTTGGTTGGGGCAATGAGCAGTTCTTC; CDR3: CASSLDLGWGNEQFF
V: TRBV7-8; J: TRBJ2-3; D: -; size: -; length: 14; DNA: TGTGCCAGCAGCCCCCAGTCCGTTGCAGATACGCAGTATTTT; CDR3: CASSPQSVADTQYF
V: TRBV2; J: TRBJ1-4; D: -; size: -; length: 13; DNA: TGTGCCAGCAGTGACAGGGTAAAAGAAAAACTGTTTTTT; CDR3: CASSDRVKEKLFF
V: TRBV7-3; J: TRBJ2-3; D: -; size: -; length: 14; DNA: TGTGCCAGCAGCCCCGAAACTAGCTGGGATACGCAGTATTTT; CDR3: CASSPETSWDTQYF
V: TRBV9; J: TRBJ2-3; D: -; size: -; length: 12; DNA: TGTGCCAGCAGCGGGTCACCAGATACGCAGTATTTT; CDR3: CASSGSPDTQYF
V: TRBV6-5; J: TRBJ2-5; D: -; size: once; length: 11; DNA: TGTGCCAGCAGTTCCCCCCCGGCCGAGTACTTC; CDR3: CASSSPPAEYF
V: TRBV9; J: TRBJ2-3; D: -; size: -; length: 14; DNA: TGTGCCAGCAGCCCTGCGGCTAGCACAGATACGCAGTATTTT; CDR3: CASSPAASTDTQYF
V: TRBV19; J: TRBJ1-1; D: -; size: many; length: 12; DNA: TGTGCCAGTAGACTGTGGAACACTGAAGCTTTCTTT; CDR3: CASRLWNTEAFF
V: TRBV6-4; J: TRBJ1-1; D: TRBD1; size: once; length: 15; DNA: TGTGCCAGCAGTGCCGGGACAGGCCTTAACACTGAAGCTTTCTTT; CDR3: CASSAGTGLNTEAFF
V: TRBV9; J: TRBJ2-3; D: TRBD2; size: -; length: 17; DNA: TGTGCCAGCAGCGTCATGTACATTGGCGGGAGAGGAGATACGCAGTATTTT; CDR3: CASSVMYIGGRGDTQYF
V: TRBV29-1; J: TRBJ1-1; D: -; size: -; length: 12; DNA: TGCAGCGTTGGGGGCGCAGGAACTGAAGCTTTCTTT; CDR3: CSVGGAGTEAFF
V: TRBV27; J: TRBJ2-1; D: TRBD1; size: -; length: 15; DNA: TGTGCCAGCAGTCGGGGGACAGGGGGTAACAATGAGCAGTTCTTC; CDR3: CASSRGTGGNNEQFF
V: TRBV4-1; J: TRBJ1-3; D: -; size: -; length: 14; DNA: TGCGCCAGCAGCCAAGTGGGCTCTGGAAACACCATATATTTT; CDR3: CASSQVGSGNTIYF
V: TRBV5-1; J: TRBJ2-3; D: -; size: -; length: 14; DNA: TGCGCTAGCAGAGTTGACACCTTCACAGATACGCAGTATTTT; CDR3: CASRVDTFTDTQYF
V: TRBV28; J: TRBJ2-7; D: TRBD1; size: -; length: 14; DNA: TGTGCCAGCAGATTAATGGGACAGATCTACGAGCAGTACTTC; CDR3: CASRLMGQIYEQYF
V: TRBV7-8; J: TRBJ2-7; D: TRBD1; size: -; length: 15; DNA: TGTGCCAGCAGCGTCGACAGGGGCGCTGGCTACGAGCAGTACTTC; CDR3: CASSVDRGAGYEQYF
V: TRBV4-1; J: TRBJ2-7; D: -; size: -; length: 14; DNA: TGCGCCAGCAGCCAAGGGGACGCCTCCTACGAGCAGTACTTC; CDR3: CASSQGDASYEQYF
V: TRBV19; J: TRBJ2-7; D: TRBD2; size: -; length: 15; DNA: TGTGCCAGTAGCCGACTAGCGGGGAGCTCCTACGAGCAGTACTTC; CDR3: CASSRLAGSSYEQYF
V: TRBV6-5; J: TRBJ2-1; D: TRBD2; size: -; length: 15; DNA: TGTGCCAGCAGCCTAAGCGGGAGCTCCTACAATGAGCAGTTCTTC; CDR3: CASSLSGSSYNEQFF
V: TRBV5-1; J: TRBJ2-1; D: TRBD2; size: medium-sized; length: 17; DNA: TGCGCCAGCAGCGCCGAGGCTAGCGGAAGCTCCTACAATGAGCAGTTCTTC; CDR3: CASSAEASGSSYNEQFF
V: TRBV9; J: TRBJ2-3; D: -; size: -; length: 16; DNA: TGTGCCAGCAGCCTCCTAGCCGAGGCGGGTGCAGATACGCAGTATTTT; CDR3: CASSLLAEAGADTQYF
V: TRBV6-5; J: TRBJ2-1; D: -; size: few; length: 15; DNA: TGTGCCAGCAGTTTCGCCCGGTTGGGACACAATGAGCAGTTCTTC; CDR3: CASSFARLGHNEQFF
V: TRBV2; J: TRBJ1-1; D: TRBD1; size: -; length: 14; DNA: TGTGCCAGCAAACAACAGGGGGGGAACACTGAAGCTTTCTTT; CDR3: CASKQQGGNTEAFF
V: TRBV4-3; J: TRBJ2-1; D: TRBD2; size: -; length: 18; DNA: TGCGCCAGCAGCCAGGCTATAGCGGGAGGCACCTCCTACAATGAGCAGTTCTTC; CDR3: CASSQAIAGGTSYNEQFF
V: TRBV4-1; J: TRBJ2-1; D: -; size: -; length: 13; DNA: TGCGCCAGCAGCCAAGTCCAGCTCGGTGAGCAGTTCTTC; CDR3: CASSQVQLGEQFF
V: TRBV28; J: TRBJ2-1; D: TRBD2; size: -; length: 17; DNA: TGTGCCAGCACCTCAACCGGACTAGCGGGGTCCTACAATGAGCAGTTCTTC; CDR3: CASTSTGLAGSYNEQFF
V: TRBV4-1; J: TRBJ2-2; D: -; size: -; length: 15; DNA: TGCGCCAGCAGCCAAGTGGACAGTTACACCGGGGAGCTGTTTTTT; CDR3: CASSQVDSYTGELFF
V: TRBV2; J: TRBJ2-3; D: -; size: -; length: 15; DNA: TGTGCCAGCAGCTACGGTGTCATTGGCACAGATACGCAGTATTTT; CDR3: CASSYGVIGTDTQYF
V: TRBV6-6; J: TRBJ2-7; D: -; size: -; length: 13; DNA: TGTGCCAGCAGTTACGCGACCGACGGGGAGCAGTACTTC; CDR3: CASSYATDGEQYF
V: TRBV27; J: TRBJ2-7; D: TRBD2; size: -; length: 19; DNA: TGTGCCAGCAGTTTATTCGGAGGGCCTAGCGGGCAACTCTCCTACGAGCAGTACTTC; CDR3: CASSLFGGPSGQLSYEQYF
V: TRBV13; J: TRBJ2-2; D: -; size: few; length: 15; DNA: TGTGCCAGCAGCTTGCTTACTGATGGGACCGGGGAGCTGTTTTTT; CDR3: CASSLLTDGTGELFF
V: TRBV9; J: TRBJ2-2; D: -; size: -; length: 13; DNA: TGTGCCAGCGAGGGCCCTCGGACCGGGGAGCTGTTTTTT; CDR3: CASEGPRTGELFF
V: TRBV21-1; J: TRBJ2-5; D: -; size: -; length: 16; DNA: TGTGCCAGCAGCACGGGACTAGCGGGAGGGCCAGAGACCCAGTACTTC; CDR3: CASSTGLAGGPETQYF
V: TRBV4-3; J: TRBJ2-1; D: TRBD2; size: -; length: 19; DNA: TGCGCCAGCAGCCAAGATGCCCCAGTGGTTGGCGGGAGGAATGGTGAGCAGTTCTTC; CDR3: CASSQDAPVVGGRNGEQFF
V: TRBV13; J: TRBJ2-3; D: -; size: -; length: 16; DNA: TGTGCCAGCAGCTTAGGCCTGGGGTGGGGCACAGATACGCAGTATTTT; CDR3: CASSLGLGWGTDTQYF
V: TRBV27; J: TRBJ2-2; D: TRBD2; size: -; length: 15; DNA: TGTGCCAGCAGTTTGACTAGCGGGTCGGCCGGGGAGCTGTTTTTT; CDR3: CASSLTSGSAGELFF